These T cell receptor beta chains were read from a single sample in a study of blood T cell repertoires in COVID-19. Libraries were prepared by immunoSEQ multiplex PCR; TCRdb keeps only in-frame clonotypes and omits some of them. The data hold around 24,000 clones, with 77% observed a single time. Sequenced: peripheral blood. These TCRs come from an elderly man with active or convalescent COVID-19. CDR3s include the opening cysteine and the closing phenylalanine or tryptophan. A D gene is named only where the DNA matches it firmly.

v_call	j_call	d_call	cdr3_aa
TRBV18	TRBJ2-3	TRBD1	CASSPLGTGGTDTQYF
TRBV6-2/TRBV6-3	TRBJ1-1	-	CASSYSLQEAFF
TRBV19	TRBJ1-1	TRBD1	CASSVDRGNTEAFF
TRBV11-2	TRBJ1-1	TRBD1	CASSSRGPGNTEAFF
TRBV28	TRBJ1-1	-	CASSLEGVTEAFF
TRBV15	TRBJ1-1	-	CATSILPGIEAFF
TRBV11-2	TRBJ2-7	TRBD2	CASSFAGGEWEQYF
TRBV4-2	TRBJ2-5	TRBD2	CASSPGLAGGETQYF
TRBV2	TRBJ1-2	-	CASRGPGNYGYTF
TRBV18	TRBJ1-1	-	CASSVGVMSQAFF
TRBV28	TRBJ2-6	-	CASSSFHGGGSGANVLTF
TRBV3-1/TRBV3-2	TRBJ2-1	TRBD2	CASSQDPSGVSYNEQFF
TRBV5-6	TRBJ1-3	TRBD1	CASSLTGGGNTIYF
TRBV9	TRBJ2-4	-	CASSVYPEDIQYF
TRBV7-8	TRBJ2-2	TRBD2	CASSSAGTRSGGELFF
TRBV28	TRBJ2-4	-	CASSFFGTLGNIQYF
TRBV27	TRBJ2-1	-	CASSLSDSFSYNEQFF
TRBV6-5	TRBJ1-1	-	CASSYSRAGAEAFF
TRBV4-3	TRBJ1-2	TRBD1	CASSRSQGIDYGYTF
TRBV28	TRBJ1-5	-	CASSWEGTTNSAQHF
TRBV28	TRBJ2-1	TRBD2	CASSLLAGKEQFF
TRBV6-5	TRBJ1-1	TRBD1	CATGTGKAFF
TRBV28	TRBJ1-2	TRBD1	CASSSTGVGYTF
TRBV7-2	TRBJ2-1	-	CASSLGGILNNEQFF
TRBV10-1	TRBJ2-4	-	CASRTVLLAKNIQYF
TRBV11-2	TRBJ1-1	-	CASVDSRYGGTEAFF
TRBV2	TRBJ1-2	TRBD1	CASKAGGDYGYTF
TRBV29-1	TRBJ1-2	TRBD1	CSATDRDRFYGYTF
TRBV5-1	TRBJ2-7	-	CASSLSSTVEGEQYF
TRBV10-2	TRBJ2-5	TRBD1	CASSGDRGLLRQETQYF
TRBV14	TRBJ2-7	TRBD1	CASSLTGRSYEQYF
TRBV6-5	TRBJ2-7	-	CASSYLATATYEQYF
TRBV27	TRBJ2-5	-	CASSPTGIQETQYF
TRBV6-6	TRBJ2-2	-	CASRARMNTGELFF
TRBV9	TRBJ2-3	-	CASSRDFTDTQYF
TRBV7-2	TRBJ2-3	-	CASSLEAGASTDTQYF
TRBV4-3	TRBJ2-7	-	CASSRDRLYEQYF
TRBV10-2	TRBJ2-3	-	CASSEWGFGTDTQYF
TRBV9	TRBJ2-5	TRBD2	CASSPGTSGETQYF
TRBV5-4	TRBJ2-5	TRBD1	CASSLTGGLETQYF
TRBV7-9	TRBJ1-2	-	CASSTREGYTF
TRBV7-9	TRBJ1-2	-	CASSSLKGVNYGYTF
TRBV5-6	TRBJ2-7	TRBD1	CASSDRDSSYEQYF
TRBV9	TRBJ1-1	TRBD1	CASSAGQGGAGAFF
TRBV11-2	TRBJ2-7	TRBD2	CASSSPRTSGGEQYF
TRBV27	TRBJ2-4	-	CASSFKGDGTSRAKNIQYF
TRBV19	TRBJ2-3	TRBD2	CASSLGLGPDTQYF
TRBV18	TRBJ2-7	TRBD1	CASSQTGSEQYF
TRBV18	TRBJ2-1	-	CASSSQPFKGNEQFF
TRBV27	TRBJ1-2	-	CATRYRWPYGYTF
TRBV27	TRBJ1-1	-	CASSPFAAPGAFF
TRBV4-1	TRBJ1-5	-	CASSQDISGQPQHF
TRBV6-4	TRBJ2-3	-	CASSESVDRVDTQYF
TRBV4-3	TRBJ1-2	-	CASRPGGVGGYTF
TRBV11-2	TRBJ2-3	-	CASSRVIGVGTDTQYF